This T cell receptor beta chain was recorded in a study of cytomegalovirus exposure and HLA in healthy donors. Per germline, CDR1 MNHNS and CDR2 SASEGT. The CDR3 contains 12 residues. Trimming left V 6 bases short and J 6 bases short, with 12 bases between. The PCR contained 60 Vbeta and 13 Jbeta primers. Assay used: immunoSEQ multiplex PCR; TCRdb lists only in-frame clones, some missing. The top ten clones hold around 16% of a sample with around 76,000 clones, 65% to 75% of them seen once. V is TRBV6-1 and J is TRBJ2-7; D ambiguous. Sequencing used PBMCs. The clonotype comes from a woman in her forties in good health and CMV-seropositive. The CDR3 DNA reads TGTGCCAGCAGCCCGAATTCGGGCGAGCAGTACTTC. As protein: CASSPNSGEQYF.